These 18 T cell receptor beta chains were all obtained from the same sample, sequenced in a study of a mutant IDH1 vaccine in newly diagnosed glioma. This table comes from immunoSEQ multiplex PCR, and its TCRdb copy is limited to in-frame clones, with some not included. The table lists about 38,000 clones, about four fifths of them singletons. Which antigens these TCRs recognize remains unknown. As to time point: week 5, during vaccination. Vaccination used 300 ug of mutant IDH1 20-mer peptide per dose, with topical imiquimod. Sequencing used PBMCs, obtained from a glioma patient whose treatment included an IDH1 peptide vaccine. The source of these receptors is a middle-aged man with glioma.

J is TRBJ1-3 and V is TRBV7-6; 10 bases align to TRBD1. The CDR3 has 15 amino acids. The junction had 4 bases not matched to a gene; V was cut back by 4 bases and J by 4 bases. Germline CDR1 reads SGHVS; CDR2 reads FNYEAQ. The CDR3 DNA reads TGTGCCAGCAGCTCCGGGACAGGGGTCGGAAACACCATATATTTT. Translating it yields CASSSGTGVGNTIYF.

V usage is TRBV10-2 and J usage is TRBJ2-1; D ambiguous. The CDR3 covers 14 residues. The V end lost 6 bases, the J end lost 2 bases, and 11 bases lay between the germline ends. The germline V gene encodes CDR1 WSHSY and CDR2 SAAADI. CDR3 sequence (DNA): TGCGCCAGCAGACGAGGAATAACCTACAATGAGCAGTTCTTC. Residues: CASRRGITYNEQFF.

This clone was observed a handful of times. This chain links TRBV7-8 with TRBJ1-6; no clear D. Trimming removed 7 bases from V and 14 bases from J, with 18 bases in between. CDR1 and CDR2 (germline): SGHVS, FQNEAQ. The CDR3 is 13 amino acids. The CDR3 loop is CASKGLPLGTLHF. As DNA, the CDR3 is TGTGCCAGCAAGGGCCTACCACTAGGGACCCTCCACTTT.

The CDR3 region has the DNA TGTGCCAGCAGTGGGACAGGCTATGGCTACACCTTC. Translated: CASSGTGYGYTF. This rearrangement joins TRBV2 to TRBJ1-2; 7 bases map to TRBD1. The CDR3 spans 12 residues. V was pared by 4 bases and J by 4 bases, with 0 bases of the junction left unmatched. Germline CDR1 is SNHLY and CDR2 is FYNNEI.

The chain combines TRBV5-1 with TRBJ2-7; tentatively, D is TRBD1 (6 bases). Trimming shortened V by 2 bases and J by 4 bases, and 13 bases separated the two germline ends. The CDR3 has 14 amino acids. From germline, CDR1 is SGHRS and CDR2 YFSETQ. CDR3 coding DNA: TGCGCCAGCAGCTTAGGGGACACTCGGTACGAGCAGTACTTC. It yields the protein CASSLGDTRYEQYF.

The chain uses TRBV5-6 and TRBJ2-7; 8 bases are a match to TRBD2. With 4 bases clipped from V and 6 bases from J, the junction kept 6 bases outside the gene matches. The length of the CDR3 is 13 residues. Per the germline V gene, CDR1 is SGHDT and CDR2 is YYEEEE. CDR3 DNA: TGTGCCAGCAGCCCGGGACTAGGAAGCGAGCAGTACTTC. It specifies CASSPGLGSEQYF.

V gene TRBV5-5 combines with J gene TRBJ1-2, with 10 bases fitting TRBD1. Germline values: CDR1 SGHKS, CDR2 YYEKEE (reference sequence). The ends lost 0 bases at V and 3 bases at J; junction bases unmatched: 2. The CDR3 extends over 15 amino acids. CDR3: CASSLAGTGDYGYTF. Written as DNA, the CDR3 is TGTGCCAGCAGCTTGGCCGGGACAGGGGACTATGGCTACACCTTC.

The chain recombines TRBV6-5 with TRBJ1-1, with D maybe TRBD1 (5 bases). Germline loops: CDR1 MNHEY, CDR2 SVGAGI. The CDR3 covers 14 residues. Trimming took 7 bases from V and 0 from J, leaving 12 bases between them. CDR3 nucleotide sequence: TGTGCCAGCAAGAGGGGACTCTTGAACACTGAAGCTTTCTTT. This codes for CASKRGLLNTEAFF.

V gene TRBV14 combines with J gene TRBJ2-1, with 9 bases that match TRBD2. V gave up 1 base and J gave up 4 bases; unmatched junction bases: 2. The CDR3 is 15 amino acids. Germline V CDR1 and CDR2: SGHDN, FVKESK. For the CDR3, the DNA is TGTGCCAGCAGCCAAGCCCTAGCGGGGTACAATGAGCAGTTCTTC. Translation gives CASSQALAGYNEQFF.

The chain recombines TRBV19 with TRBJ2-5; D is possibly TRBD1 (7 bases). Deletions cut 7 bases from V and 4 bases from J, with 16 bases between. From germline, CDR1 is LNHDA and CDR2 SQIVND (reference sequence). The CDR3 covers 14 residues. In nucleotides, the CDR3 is TGTGCCAGTACCGGGACTTACAGGGGAGAGACCCAGTACTTC. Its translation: CASTGTYRGETQYF.

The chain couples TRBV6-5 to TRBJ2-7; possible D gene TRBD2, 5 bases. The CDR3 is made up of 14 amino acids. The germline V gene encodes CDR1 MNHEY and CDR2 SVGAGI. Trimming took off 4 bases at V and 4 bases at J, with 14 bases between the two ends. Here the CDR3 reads CASSSTGDLYEQYF. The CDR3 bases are TGTGCCAGCAGTTCCACCGGGGATCTTTACGAGCAGTACTTC.

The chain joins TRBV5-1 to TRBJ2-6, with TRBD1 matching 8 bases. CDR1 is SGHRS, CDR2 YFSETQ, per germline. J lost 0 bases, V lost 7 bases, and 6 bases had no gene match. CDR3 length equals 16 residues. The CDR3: CASRGTGHSGANVLTF. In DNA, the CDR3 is TGCGCCAGCCGCGGGACAGGACACTCTGGGGCCAACGTCCTGACTTTC.

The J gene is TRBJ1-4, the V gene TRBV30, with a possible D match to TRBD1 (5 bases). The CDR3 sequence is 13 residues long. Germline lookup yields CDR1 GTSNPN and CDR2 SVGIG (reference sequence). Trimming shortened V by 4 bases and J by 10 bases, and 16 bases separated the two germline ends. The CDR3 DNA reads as TGTGCCTGGACCCAGCAGGGTGGCGGAAAACTGTTTTTT. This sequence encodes CAWTQQGGGKLFF.

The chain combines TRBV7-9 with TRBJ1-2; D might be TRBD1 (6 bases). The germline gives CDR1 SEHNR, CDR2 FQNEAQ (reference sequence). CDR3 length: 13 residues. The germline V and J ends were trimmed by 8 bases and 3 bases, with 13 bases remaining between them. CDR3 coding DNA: TGTGCCAGCCAACCTTGGACAGACTATGGCTACACCTTC. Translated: CASQPWTDYGYTF. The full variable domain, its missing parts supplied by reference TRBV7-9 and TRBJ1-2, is DTGVSQNPRHKITKRGQNVTFRCDPISEHNRLYWYRQTLGQGPEFLTYFQNEAQLEKSRLLSDRFSAERPKGSFSTLEIQRTEQGDSAMYLCASQPWTDYGYTFGSGTRLTVV.

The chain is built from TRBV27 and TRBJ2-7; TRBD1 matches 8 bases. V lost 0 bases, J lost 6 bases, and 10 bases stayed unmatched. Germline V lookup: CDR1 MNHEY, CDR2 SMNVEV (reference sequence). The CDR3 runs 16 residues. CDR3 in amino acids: CASSLSGTGQRREQYF. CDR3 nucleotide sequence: TGTGCCAGCAGTTTATCCGGGACAGGTCAACGGCGCGAGCAGTACTTC.

In nucleotides, the CDR3 is TGTGCCACGATGGGCACTTACTACGAGCAGTACTTC. Amino acid sequence: CATMGTYYEQYF. The chain uses TRBV6-6 and TRBJ2-7, with D hard to call. CDR3 length equals 12 residues. The V end lost 10 bases, the J end lost 3 bases, and 13 bases lay between the germline ends. The germline V gene has CDR1 MNHNY and CDR2 SVGAGI (reference sequence).

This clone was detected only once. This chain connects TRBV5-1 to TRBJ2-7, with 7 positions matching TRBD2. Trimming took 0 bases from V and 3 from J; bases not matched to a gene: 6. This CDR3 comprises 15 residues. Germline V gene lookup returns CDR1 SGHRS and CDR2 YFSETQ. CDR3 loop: CASSLDPGLNYEQYF. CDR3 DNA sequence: TGCGCCAGCAGCTTGGATCCGGGACTAAACTACGAGCAGTACTTC.

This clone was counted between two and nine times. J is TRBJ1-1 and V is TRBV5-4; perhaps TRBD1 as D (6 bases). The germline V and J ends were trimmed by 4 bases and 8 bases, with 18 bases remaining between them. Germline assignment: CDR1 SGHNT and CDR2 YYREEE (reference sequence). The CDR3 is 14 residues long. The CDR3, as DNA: TGTGCCAGCAGCCTCGAATCGGGGGGCACCGAAGCTTTCTTT. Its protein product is CASSLESGGTEAFF.